These 19 T cell receptor beta chains share one sample of origin, sequenced in a study of graft-versus-host responses after intestinal transplantation. No antigens are known for them. Sequenced by immunoSEQ multiplex PCR; TCRdb stores in-frame clones only, minus some. There are over 65,000 clones in the sample; under 95% occur only once, and 6% to 9% lies in the top ten. Sequenced here: unstimulated CD8+ T cells sorted from spleen or lymph node cells, sampled before transplant. The receptors come from a human donor who was the organ donor for an intestinal transplant.

V gene TRBV7-9 combines with J gene TRBJ2-1; D might be TRBD1 (6 bases). CDR3 length: 18 residues. Germline loops: CDR1 SEHNR, CDR2 FQNEAQ (reference sequence). Trimming left V 2 bases short and J 1 base short, with 18 bases between. The CDR3 sequence is CASSLRGRTGISYNEQFF. The CDR3 bases are TGTGCCAGCAGCTTAAGGGGCCGAACAGGGATATCCTACAATGAGCAGTTCTTC.

The rearrangement joins TRBV19 to TRBJ2-7; possible D gene TRBD2, 6 bases. This CDR3 is built from 13 residues. Trimming took off 5 bases at V and 6 bases at J, with 14 bases between the two ends. Germline V gene data show CDR1 as LNHDA and CDR2 as SQIVND (reference sequence). CDR3 DNA: TGTGCCAGTAGTGGAAGCTTAGCGGTCGAGCAGTACTTC. The encoded protein is CASSGSLAVEQYF. The variable domain in full, completed from reference TRBV19 and TRBJ2-7, reads DGGITQSPKYLFRKEGQNVTLSCEQNLNHDAMYWYRQDPGQGLRLIYYSQIVNDFQKGDIAEGYSVSREKKESFPLTVTSAQKNPTAFYLCASSGSLAVEQYFGPGTRLTVT.

The chain joins TRBV4-1 to TRBJ1-1; 10 positions agree with TRBD1. V shed 4 bases, J shed 10 bases, and the junction held 6 bases outside the gene matches. This CDR3 contains 13 residues. Germline lookup yields CDR1 MGHRA and CDR2 YSYEKL. CDR3 nucleotides: TGCGCCAGCAGCCTCCGCCGGGACAGGGGAGCTTTCTTT. This sequence encodes CASSLRRDRGAFF.

The sample holds a few counts of this clone. The chain employs TRBV19 and TRBJ1-2, with 7 bases lining up with TRBD1. This CDR3 spans 13 amino acids. Per the germline V gene, CDR1 is LNHDA and CDR2 is SQIVND (reference sequence). J lost 6 bases, V lost 9 bases, and 10 bases had no gene match. CDR3 residues: CASRLTGVDGYTF. As DNA, the CDR3 is TGTGCCAGCCGTTTAACAGGGGTTGATGGCTACACCTTC. The whole variable domain, filled in from reference TRBV19 and TRBJ1-2, reads DGGITQSPKYLFRKEGQNVTLSCEQNLNHDAMYWYRQDPGQGLRLIYYSQIVNDFQKGDIAEGYSVSREKKESFPLTVTSAQKNPTAFYLCASRLTGVDGYTFGSGTRLTVV.

The rearrangement links TRBV16 to TRBJ2-5; the match to TRBD2 covers 14 bases. The ends lost 2 bases at V and 2 bases at J; junction bases unmatched: 4. The germline gives CDR1 KGHSY, CDR2 FQNENV. The CDR3 extends over 17 amino acids. The CDR3, as DNA: TGTGCCAGCAGCCAACTGAGGACTAGCGGGAGGCAAGAGACCCAGTACTTC. Its protein is CASSQLRTSGRQETQYF.

Here the CDR3 reads CASSTLGQGGGYTF. The CDR3 nucleotides are TGTGCCAGTAGTACTTTGGGACAGGGGGGAGGCTACACCTTC. The V gene is TRBV19, the J gene TRBJ1-2, with 11 bases fitting TRBD1. Germline V CDR1 and CDR2: LNHDA, SQIVND (reference sequence). The V segment lost 4 bases and the J segment 8 bases; nucleotides outside the gene matches: 6. The CDR3 extends over 14 amino acids.

The chain uses TRBV19 and TRBJ1-2; D gene ambiguous. The CDR3 is 14 residues long. Per the germline V gene, CDR1 is LNHDA and CDR2 is SQIVND (reference sequence). V lost 8 bases and J 4 bases, leaving 17 bases between the germline ends. CDR3 nucleotide sequence: TGTGCCAGTCGACCCGGGCCCGGAATCTATGGCTACACCTTC. This translates into CASRPGPGIYGYTF. Combining the CDR3 with reference TRBV19 and TRBJ1-2 gives the whole variable domain DGGITQSPKYLFRKEGQNVTLSCEQNLNHDAMYWYRQDPGQGLRLIYYSQIVNDFQKGDIAEGYSVSREKKESFPLTVTSAQKNPTAFYLCASRPGPGIYGYTFGSGTRLTVV.

The CDR3 reads CASSLRQGARGNTIYF. CDR3 bases: TGCGCCAGCAGCCTCCGACAGGGGGCGCGAGGAAACACCATATATTTT. The chain uses TRBV4-1 and TRBJ1-3, with 10 bases lining up with TRBD1. The J segment lost 4 bases and the V segment lost 4 bases, leaving 7 bases of the junction unmatched. CDR3 length equals 16 residues. Germline V gene lookup returns CDR1 MGHRA and CDR2 YSYEKL.

The V call is TRBV19, the J call TRBJ1-1; 9 bases are a match to TRBD1. The CDR3 totals 15 residues. Germline loops: CDR1 LNHDA, CDR2 SQIVND (reference sequence). The ends lost 4 bases at V and 2 bases at J; junction bases unmatched: 5. CDR3 sequence: CASSSGQGINTEAFF. In DNA form, the CDR3 reads TGTGCCAGTAGTAGTGGACAGGGGATTAACACTGAAGCTTTCTTT. Looking up the rest from reference TRBV19 and TRBJ1-1 gives the full variable domain: DGGITQSPKYLFRKEGQNVTLSCEQNLNHDAMYWYRQDPGQGLRLIYYSQIVNDFQKGDIAEGYSVSREKKESFPLTVTSAQKNPTAFYLCASSSGQGINTEAFFGQGTRLTVV.

The chain combines TRBV12-5 with TRBJ1-1; D unresolved. Germline V lookup: CDR1 LGHNT, CDR2 FRNRAP. The V and J ends lost 5 bases and 1 base respectively, with 14 bases between them. The CDR3 length is 15 residues. CDR3 bases: TGTGCTAGTGGTACCCAAACCTCGGGGAACACTGAAGCTTTCTTT. Translating it yields CASGTQTSGNTEAFF.

This clone was seen a single time. The chain joins TRBV4-1 to TRBJ2-7; the D gene is possibly TRBD1 (6 bases). V was clipped by 2 bases and J by 1 base, with 12 bases between them. The CDR3 totals 15 residues. The germline CDR1 and CDR2 sequences are MGHRA and YSYEKL. The CDR3 here is CASSQNYRVSYEQYF. The CDR3 DNA sequence: TGCGCCAGCAGCCAAAACTACAGGGTATCCTACGAGCAGTACTTC.

The chain has TRBV6-1 and TRBJ1-1; possible D gene TRBD1, 5 bases. The CDR3 is made up of 10 amino acids. Trimming removed 8 bases at V and 9 bases at J, with 10 bases between. Germline CDR1 reads MNHNS; CDR2 reads SASEGT. CDR3 sequence (DNA): TGTGCCAGCCTTAGGGGTAAAGCTTTCTTT. Its translation is CASLRGKAFF.

V is TRBV6-4 and J is TRBJ2-1; no firm D call. CDR3 length equals 13 residues. The germline V and J ends were trimmed by 2 bases and 3 bases, with 5 bases remaining between them. Germline V lookup: CDR1 MRHNA, CDR2 SNTAGT. This CDR3 reads CASSDGYYNEQFF. CDR3 DNA: TGTGCCAGCAGTGACGGTTACTACAATGAGCAGTTCTTC.

This chain connects TRBV2 to TRBJ1-6; unclear D gene. This CDR3 region has 13 residues. From germline, CDR1 is SNHLY and CDR2 FYNNEI. The germline V and J ends were trimmed by 6 bases and 5 bases, with 8 bases remaining between them. The CDR3 reads CASRGRNNSPLHF. The CDR3 nucleotides read TGTGCCAGCAGAGGCCGGAATAATTCACCCCTCCACTTT.

As concerns this clone: The same CDR3 arises from other DNA sequences in this sample as well. The chain is built from TRBV27 and TRBJ1-5, with D possibly being TRBD1 (5 bases). The CDR3 totals 12 residues. V was shortened by 5 bases and J by 6 bases, with 8 bases between the two germline ends. Germline-derived CDR1 and CDR2 are MNHEY and SMNVEV (reference sequence). The CDR3 DNA is TGTGCCAGCAGTCTCCAGGGTCAGCCCCAGCATTTT. Translating it yields CASSLQGQPQHF.

This sequence joins TRBV11-2 and TRBJ1-1, with D possibly matching TRBD1 (5 bases). This CDR3 is built from 15 residues. Trimming pared 7 bases from V and 1 base from J, leaving 16 bases between. Germline CDR1 and CDR2: SGHAT and FQNNGV. This chain's CDR3 is CASTPPGAQNTEAFF. In nucleotides, the CDR3 is TGTGCCAGCACCCCCCCTGGGGCCCAGAACACTGAAGCTTTCTTT.

The chain is built from TRBV6-1 and TRBJ1-5, with a possible D match to TRBD1 (5 bases). CDR1 is MNHNS and CDR2 is SASEGT in the germline V gene. This CDR3 is 15 amino acids long. Trimming removed 6 bases at V and 1 base at J, with 13 bases between. In nucleotides, the CDR3 is TGTGCCAGCAGCGTAGGGGTAAGCAGCAATCAGCCCCAGCATTTT. Residues: CASSVGVSSNQPQHF.

The J gene is TRBJ2-2, the V gene TRBV2; 7 bases match TRBD2. Germline loops: CDR1 SNHLY, CDR2 FYNNEI. This CDR3 has 15 amino acids. The V gene end was trimmed by 4 bases and the J gene end by 5 bases; junction bases not matched to a gene: 7. The CDR3 reads CASSGPGEGTGELFF. CDR3 nucleotide sequence: TGTGCCAGCAGTGGACCGGGGGAGGGGACCGGGGAGCTGTTTTTT.

V is TRBV7-2 and J is TRBJ2-1, with D perhaps TRBD1 (5 bases). The length of the CDR3 is 15 residues. Trimming removed 3 bases at V and 8 bases at J, with 17 bases between. Germline V CDR1 and CDR2: SGHTA, FQGNSA. CDR3 amino acids: CASSFWGLSSDEQFF. In DNA form, the CDR3 reads TGTGCCAGCAGCTTTTGGGGCCTCTCGTCCGATGAGCAGTTCTTC.